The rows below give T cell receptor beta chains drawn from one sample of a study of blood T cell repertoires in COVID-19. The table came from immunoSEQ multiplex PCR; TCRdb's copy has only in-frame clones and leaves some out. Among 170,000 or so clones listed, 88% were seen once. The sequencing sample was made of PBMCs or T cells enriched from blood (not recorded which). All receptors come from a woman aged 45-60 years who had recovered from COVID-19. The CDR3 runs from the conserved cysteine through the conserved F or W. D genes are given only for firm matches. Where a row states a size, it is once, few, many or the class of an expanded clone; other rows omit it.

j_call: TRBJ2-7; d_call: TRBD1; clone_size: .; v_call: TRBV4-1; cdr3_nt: TGCGCCAGCAGCCAAGTAGCACAGGGGGCCTACGAGCAGTACTTC; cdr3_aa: CASSQVAQGAYEQYF
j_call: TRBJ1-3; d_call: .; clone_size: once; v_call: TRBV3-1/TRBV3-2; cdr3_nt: TGTGCCAGCAGCCAAGGGGGGGCTGGAAACACCATATATTTT; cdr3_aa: CASSQGGAGNTIYF
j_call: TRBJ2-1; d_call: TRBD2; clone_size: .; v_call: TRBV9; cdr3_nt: TGTGCCAGCAGCGACCGGGGGGGCTCCTACAATGAGCAGTTCTTC; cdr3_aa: CASSDRGGSYNEQFF
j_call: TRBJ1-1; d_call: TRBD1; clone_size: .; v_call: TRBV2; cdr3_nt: TGTGCCAGCAGTGGACAGGGGATTTCTGAAGCTTTCTTT; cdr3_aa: CASSGQGISEAFF
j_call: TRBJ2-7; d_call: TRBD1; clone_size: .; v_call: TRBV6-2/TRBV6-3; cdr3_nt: TGTGCCAGCAGTTACTCGAAAGGTACAGGGGGCAGGAACGAGCAGTACTTC; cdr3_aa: CASSYSKGTGGRNEQYF
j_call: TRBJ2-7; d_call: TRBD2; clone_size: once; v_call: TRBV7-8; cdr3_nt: TGTGCCAGCAGCTTTGTCCCGAGCGGGGGTCTCTACGAGCAGTACTTC; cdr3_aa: CASSFVPSGGLYEQYF
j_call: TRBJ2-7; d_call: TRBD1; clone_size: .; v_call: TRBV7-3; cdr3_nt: TGTGCCAGCAGCCCCTTGGGCCGACAGGGGTCGTACGAGCAGTACTTC; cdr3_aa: CASSPLGRQGSYEQYF
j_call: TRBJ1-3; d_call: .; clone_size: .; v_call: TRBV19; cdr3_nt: TGTGCCAGTATAGCGGGACCTTATGGAAACACCATATATTTT; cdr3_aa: CASIAGPYGNTIYF
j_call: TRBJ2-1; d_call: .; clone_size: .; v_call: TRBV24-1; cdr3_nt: TGTGCCACCAGTGATTTACCAGGGGGGAATGAGCAGTTCTTC; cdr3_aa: CATSDLPGGNEQFF
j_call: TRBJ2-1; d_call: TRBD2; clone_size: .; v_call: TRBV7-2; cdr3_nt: TGTGCCAGCAGCTTAGCTACTAGCGGGGGTTACAATGAGCAGTTCTTC; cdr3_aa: CASSLATSGGYNEQFF
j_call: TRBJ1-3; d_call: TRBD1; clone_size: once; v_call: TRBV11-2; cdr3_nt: TGTGCCAGCAGCTTAGATACGACAGGGTCTGGAAACACCATATATTTT; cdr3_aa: CASSLDTTGSGNTIYF